One and the same sample provided the 13 T cell receptor beta chains below, sequenced in a study of T cells in Graves' hyperthyroidism and ophthalmopathy. Researchers took RNA transcripts and amplified the TCR beta CDR3 regions from them. HTBI primers were employed in a first-round RT-PCR of the TCR CDR3. Using its own MiXCR run on the multiplex PCR reads, TCRdb lists one record per CDR3 protein. The repertoire holds roughly 350,000 distinct CDR3 sequences, with roughly 14% as singletons. The sample comprised blood. The receptors come from a woman younger than 45 with Graves' ophthalmopathy.

Many counts were recorded for this clonotype. The V and J genes are TRBV5-1 and TRBJ2-1; 8 nucleotides align to TRBD2. V trimming: 3 bases; J trimming: 8 bases; junction bases outside the gene matches: 7. Per germline, CDR1 SGHRS and CDR2 YFSETQ. CDR3 length: 14 residues. The CDR3 sequence is CASSSGGHPDEQFF. In DNA form, the CDR3 reads TGCGCCAGCAGCTCGGGGGGGCATCCCGATGAGCAGTTCTTC.

The table lists this clonotype with many counts. This chain uses TRBV7-6 with TRBJ2-7; TRBD1 aligns across 7 bases. The CDR3 contains 15 residues. Germline V lookup: CDR1 SGHVS, CDR2 FNYEAQ. The V segment lost 3 bases and the J segment 6 bases; nucleotides outside the gene matches: 11. CDR3 region: CASSLGKTGPSEQYF. CDR3 DNA: TGTGCCAGCAGCTTGGGTAAGACAGGGCCCTCCGAGCAGTACTTC.

Note on this clonotype: A junction boundary mismatches the germline segment, possibly from a read error. The V gene is TRBV28, the J gene TRBJ2-7, with D uncertain. This CDR3 contains 16 residues. From germline, CDR1 is MDHEN and CDR2 SYDVKM. Here the CDR3 DNA reads TGTGCCAGCTCATCCACCCCGCGATCTTTGTCCTACGAGCGGTACTTC. This translates into CASSSTPRSLSYERYF. Supplemented by reference TRBV28 and TRBJ2-7, the full variable domain reads DVKVTQSSRYLVKRTGEKVFLECVQDMDHENMFWYRQDPGLGLRLIYFSYDVKMKEKGDIPEGYSVSREKKERFSLILESASTNQTSMYLCASSSTPRSLSYERYFGPGTRLTVT.

The chain uses TRBV20-1 and TRBJ1-5; D might be TRBD1 (6 bases). V was cut by 6 bases and J by 1 base, with 16 bases left in between. Germline lookup yields CDR1 DFQATT and CDR2 SNEGSKA (reference sequence). The CDR3 spans 15 residues. For the CDR3, the DNA is TGCAGTGCGCAACTTCAGGGGTTCAGCAATCAGCCCCAGCATTTT. It translates to CSAQLQGFSNQPQHF.

This clonotype was seen at least ten times. This chain uses TRBV20-1 with TRBJ1-1; the D is unclear. Germline V gene data show CDR1 as DFQATT and CDR2 as SNEGSKA (reference sequence). V gave up 3 bases and J gave up 6 bases, with 11 bases separating them. This CDR3 region has 12 residues. CDR3 nucleotides: TGCAGTGCTAGGGAGGGAAGACCTGAAGCTTTCTTT. This encodes CSAREGRPEAFF.

The sample holds many counts of this clonotype. The V and J genes are TRBV4-2 and TRBJ2-2; TRBD2 agrees at 9 bases. The CDR3 length is 19 residues. V was clipped by 1 base and J by 1 base; unmatched bases: 10. The germline V gene has CDR1 LGHNA and CDR2 YNFKEQ. In DNA form, the CDR3 reads TGTGCCAGCAGCCAAGCGGAGGCTAGCGGGGCTTTGAACACCGGGGAGCTGTTTTTT. This sequence encodes CASSQAEASGALNTGELFF.

Concerning this clonotype: A much larger clone differs by one base, so this may be a read error. The CDR3 DNA sequence: TGTGCCAGCAGTGAAGGGCAGGGAGCTAACTATGGCTACGCCTTC. Its protein product is CASSEGQGANYGYAF. The rearrangement uses TRBV6-1 and TRBJ1-2; D perhaps matches TRBD1 (5 bases). Germline CDR1 and CDR2: MNHNS and SASEGT. The CDR3 runs 15 residues.

This clonotype was observed a handful of times. The chain is built from TRBV5-6 and TRBJ1-2, with TRBD1 matching over 8 bases. Germline CDR1 is SGHDT and CDR2 is YYEEEE. Trimming cost V 0 bases and J 2 bases; bases outside gene matches: 3. The CDR3 consists of 15 residues. CDR3 in amino acids: CASSLARTGNYGYTF. CDR3 nucleotide sequence: TGTGCCAGCAGCTTGGCCCGGACAGGGAACTATGGCTACACCTTC.

This clonotype was counted at least ten times. J is TRBJ1-2 and V is TRBV28; D gene uncertain. The V gene's germline CDR1 is MDHEN and CDR2 SYDVKM. Trimming cost V 7 bases and J 8 bases, with 20 bases left between them. The CDR3 totals 14 residues. CDR3 loop: CASTKPPGVDGYTF. DNA for the CDR3: TGTGCCAGCACTAAACCACCGGGAGTGGACGGCTACACCTTC.

This clonotype was seen more than once but under ten times. The chain combines TRBV20-1 with TRBJ1-3; 8 bases match TRBD1. Per the germline V gene, CDR1 is DFQATT and CDR2 is SNEGSKA (reference sequence). The J segment lost 2 bases and the V segment lost 1 base, leaving 1 base of the junction unmatched. The CDR3 contains 14 residues. CDR3 in DNA: TGCAGTGCTAGAGCGACAGGGGCTGGAAACACCATATATTTT. It is translated as CSARATGAGNTIYF.

This clonotype was seen repeatedly, ten times or more. V and J are TRBV11-3 and TRBJ2-2; D remains ambiguous. The CDR3 has 14 amino acids. CDR1 SGHNT and CDR2 YENEEA come from the germline V gene. V was pared by 2 bases and J by 7 bases, with 11 bases between. CDR3 coding DNA: TGTGCCAGCAGCTTAAGTTCTGGGGACGGGGAGCTGTTTTTT. Residues: CASSLSSGDGELFF.

The sample holds many counts of this clonotype. This rearrangement joins TRBV2 to TRBJ1-1; weak D call: TRBD1 (5 bases). This CDR3 spans 14 amino acids. CDR1 and CDR2 from the germline V gene are SNHLY and FYNNEI. Trimming left V 5 bases short and J 7 bases short, with 17 bases between. CDR3 DNA: TGTGCCAGCAGTACCACGGGGCGACCTAATGAAGCTTTCTTT. Protein sequence: CASSTTGRPNEAFF.

This clonotype was seen many times. CDR3 region: CASSLEAQRSGYEQYF. Written as DNA, the CDR3 is TGCGCCAGCAGCTTGGAAGCTCAACGGAGCGGCTACGAGCAGTACTTC. This chain links TRBV5-1 with TRBJ2-7, with a weak D call TRBD2 (5 bases). Germline CDR1 is SGHRS and CDR2 is YFSETQ. Trimming left V 0 bases short and J 3 bases short, with 16 bases between. CDR3 length equals 16 residues.